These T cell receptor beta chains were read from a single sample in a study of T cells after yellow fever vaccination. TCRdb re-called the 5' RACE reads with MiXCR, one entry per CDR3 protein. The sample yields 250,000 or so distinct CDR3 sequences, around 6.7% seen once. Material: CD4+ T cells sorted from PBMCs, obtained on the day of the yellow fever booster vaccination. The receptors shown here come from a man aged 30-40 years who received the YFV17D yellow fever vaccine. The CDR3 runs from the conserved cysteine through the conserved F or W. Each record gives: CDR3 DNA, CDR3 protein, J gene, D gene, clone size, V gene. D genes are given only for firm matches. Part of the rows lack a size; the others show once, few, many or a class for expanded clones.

TGTGCCAGCAGCCCCCGAGGCCGCGAGAACACTGAAGCTTTCTTT CASSPRGRENTEAFF TRBJ1-1 - few TRBV21-1
TGTCCCAGCAGCTTAAACAGAGTTAGGACCGGGGAGCTGTTTTTT CPSSLNRVRTGELFF TRBJ2-2 - - TRBV7-2
TGCGCCAGCAGCCAAGTTTCGGGAAACACCGGGGAGCTGTTTTTT CASSQVSGNTGELFF TRBJ2-2 - - TRBV4-3
TGTGCCAGCAGTTTAGCCGACAGTTACGAGCAGTACTTC CASSLADSYEQYF TRBJ2-7 - - TRBV27
TGCGCCAGCAGCTTGAATGGGGGATCTAACACCGGGGAGCTGTTTTTT CASSLNGGSNTGELFF TRBJ2-2 - many TRBV5-1
TGTGCCAGCAAAAGACAGGGGGCGACTCAGAACACCGGGGAGCTGTTTTTT CASKRQGATQNTGELFF TRBJ2-2 TRBD1 - TRBV3-1
TGTGCCAGCAGTCCCCTGGGACTAGCGGACTACGAGCAGTACTTC CASSPLGLADYEQYF TRBJ2-7 TRBD2 - TRBV25-1
TGTGCCAGCAGCTTAGTCATTAGCGGGAGCTCCTTCTTC CASSLVISGSSFF TRBJ2-1 TRBD2 - TRBV7-2
TGTGCCAGCAAAAATGTAGCGGGAATTCTCTACAATGAGCAGTTCTTC CASKNVAGILYNEQFF TRBJ2-1 TRBD2 many TRBV28
TGCGCCAGCAGCCAAGTAGCCGGGACAGGGGGATCCCAAGAGACCCAGTACTTC CASSQVAGTGGSQETQYF TRBJ2-5 TRBD1 - TRBV4-3
TGTGCCAGCAGCCCTTTAACCGGGACTGCACCCTCTGGGGCCAACGTCCTGACTTTC CASSPLTGTAPSGANVLTF TRBJ2-6 - many TRBV4-2
TGCGCCAGCAGCTTGACAGGGGGCTCTGGGGCCAACGTCCTGACTTTC CASSLTGGSGANVLTF TRBJ2-6 TRBD1 few TRBV5-1
TGCAGTGCTAGTACAGCGCGAGATACGCAGTATTTT CSASTARDTQYF TRBJ2-3 - - TRBV20-1
TGCGCCAGCAGCCAACCGGGACAGCTTTACGAGCAGTACTTC CASSQPGQLYEQYF TRBJ2-7 TRBD1 many TRBV5-1
TGCGCCAGCACCTCGGGGACTAGCGGCTACGAGCAGTACTTC CASTSGTSGYEQYF TRBJ2-7 TRBD2 few TRBV10-2
TGTGCCAGCAGTTTGAGGAGCTCCTACGAGCAGTACTTC CASSLRSSYEQYF TRBJ2-7 - many TRBV12-3/TRBV12-4
TGTGCCAGCAGCTTAGTGGGACTAGCGGGAGACGAGCAGTACTTC CASSLVGLAGDEQYF TRBJ2-7 TRBD2 - TRBV7-6
TGTGCCAGCAGCCCCCGGGACAGGGCCCCCAGGCAGTTCTTC CASSPRDRAPRQFF TRBJ2-1 TRBD1 few TRBV7-2
TGTGCCAGCAGCCCGACTACCGGGACAGGGGAACCCCAGCATTTT CASSPTTGTGEPQHF TRBJ1-5 TRBD1 few TRBV3-1
TGTGCCACCAGTGTGGCAGGCGGGTTGGCAGATACGCAGTATTTT CATSVAGGLADTQYF TRBJ2-3 - few TRBV24-1
TGTGCCAGCAGGGGACAGGGGGTGAACATTCAGTACTTC CASRGQGVNIQYF TRBJ2-4 TRBD1 many TRBV28
TGCGCCAGCAGGCCTGAGCGGGAGAATATAGATACGCAGTATTTT CASRPERENIDTQYF TRBJ2-3 TRBD2 many TRBV23-1
TGTGCCAGCAGGCGGGACAGGGACACAGATACGCAGTATTTT CASRRDRDTDTQYF TRBJ2-3 TRBD1 many TRBV5-5
TGTGCCAGCAGCCCACATGGGGCCCGGTCACCCCTCCACTTT CASSPHGARSPLHF TRBJ1-6 - few TRBV12-3/TRBV12-4
TGCGCCAGCAGCCAAGATGTGGCCACCGGCACAATAGATGAGCAGTTCTTC CASSQDVATGTIDEQFF TRBJ2-1 - many TRBV4-3
TGCAGTGCTAGAGTAGGGACAGGGCCGAACACCGGGGAGCTGTTTTTT CSARVGTGPNTGELFF TRBJ2-2 TRBD1 - TRBV20-1
TGTGCCAGCAGCAGGACTAGCGGGAGAAAATACTACGAGCAGTACTTC CASSRTSGRKYYEQYF TRBJ2-7 TRBD2 many TRBV3-1
TGTGCCAGCAGCTTGCGGCTAGCGGCCTACAATGAGCAGTTCTTC CASSLRLAAYNEQFF TRBJ2-1 TRBD2 few TRBV5-6
TGTGCCAGCAGCGCGGGCAGGGGGAGTCTTTCACCCCTCCACTTT CASSAGRGSLSPLHF TRBJ1-6 TRBD1 - TRBV7-2
TGTGCCAGCAGCCCGGGGGGGAGACTAGCGGGAGGGCCGGGTGAGCAGTTCTTC CASSPGGRLAGGPGEQFF TRBJ2-1 TRBD2 many TRBV11-2
TGTGCCAGCAGCTCACAACAGGCACTTCCCTACGAGCAGTACTTC CASSSQQALPYEQYF TRBJ2-7 - many TRBV7-2
TGTGCCAGCAGCTCCGTGGCTTTAGGGACTAGCGGTAATGAGCAGTTCTTC CASSSVALGTSGNEQFF TRBJ2-1 TRBD2 few TRBV7-2
TGTGCCAGCAGCCATATGCAGGGTGTGGTGGAGCAGTACTTC CASSHMQGVVEQYF TRBJ2-7 - - TRBV16
TGCAGCGTTGAAGAAATGTCGGGACCGTTCTCCTACGAGCAGTACTTC CSVEEMSGPFSYEQYF TRBJ2-7 - many TRBV29-1
TGCAGTGTCTCCGGGATTAGCTACGAGCAGTACTTC CSVSGISYEQYF TRBJ2-7 - few TRBV20-1
TGTGCCAGTAGTATAACTAGCGGGAGGTACGAGCAGTTCTTC CASSITSGRYEQFF TRBJ2-1 TRBD2 - TRBV19
TGTGCCAGCAGCTTGGTGAGGAGTCGGGAGACCCAGTACTTC CASSLVRSRETQYF TRBJ2-5 - - TRBV7-2
TGCAGCGTCCCAGGGACTAGCGGGAGGGCCGGCGATGAGCAGTTCTTC CSVPGTSGRAGDEQFF TRBJ2-1 TRBD2 few TRBV29-1
TGTGCCAGCAGCTTAGGGTCACAGGGGATGAACACTGAAGCTTTCTTT CASSLGSQGMNTEAFF TRBJ1-1 TRBD1 - TRBV7-6
TGCGCCAGCAGCCAATCCGGGGGTAAACAAGAGACCCAGTACTTC CASSQSGGKQETQYF TRBJ2-5 - - TRBV4-3
TGCTGTGCTAGGCGTAACAGGGGGGGAGATACCTACGAGCAGTACTTC CCARRNRGGDTYEQYF TRBJ2-7 - once TRBV20-1
TGTGCCAGCAGCGAGGACCCGAGGAAGCAGTTCTTC CASSEDPRKQFF TRBJ2-1 - - TRBV5-4
TGTGCCTGGAGTTCCCGGGACGGAAGACTAGCCAAAAACATTCAGTACTTC CAWSSRDGRLAKNIQYF TRBJ2-4 - few TRBV30
TGTGCCAGCAGTTACAGGGGACAGGGCTCCGAGCAGTACTTC CASSYRGQGSEQYF TRBJ2-7 TRBD1 few TRBV6-5
TGTGCCAGCAGTTTTCGCTCTGGAAACACCATATATTTT CASSFRSGNTIYF TRBJ1-3 - many TRBV12-3/TRBV12-4